The next 2 T cell receptor beta chains were all read from a single sample in a study of blood T cell repertoires in COVID-19. Sequencing used immunoSEQ multiplex PCR; TCRdb keeps in-frame clones, though not all of them. The sample contains 130,000 to 150,000 clones, more than 80% of which appear only once. The source material was peripheral blood. The receptors originated from a woman aged 80 or over in a cohort sampled during active or convalescent COVID-19.

The chain has TRBV7-2 and TRBJ2-2; maybe TRBD2 (6 bases). V was pared by 1 base and J by 6 bases, with 15 bases between. CDR1 SGHTA and CDR2 FQGNSA come from the germline V gene. This CDR3 comprises 16 residues. In DNA, the CDR3 is TGTGCCAGCAGCTTAGATGGAGGAGGGGCCGCCGGGGAGCTGTTTTTT. As protein: CASSLDGGGAAGELFF.

This chain uses TRBV5-5 with TRBJ2-2, with 8 bases matching TRBD1. The germline V gene encodes CDR1 SGHKS and CDR2 YYEKEE (reference sequence). After removal of 0 bases from V and 7 bases from J, the junction contained 5 bases not matched to a gene. CDR3 length equals 15 residues. The CDR3 DNA reads TGTGCCAGCAGCTTGGGAGGGACAGGCGGCGGGGAGCTGTTTTTT. Translating gives CASSLGGTGGGELFF.